The T cell receptor beta chain under discussion was sequenced for a study of blood T cell repertoires in COVID-19. Authors' methods: The authors estimated nucleated cell counts from reference gene primer amplification. The protocol was immunoSEQ multiplex PCR, while the TCRdb copy is restricted to in-frame clones and leaves out a portion. V and J calls and clone size are as listed in that table; D and trimming were resolved from the DNA. The repertoire includes 250,000 or so clones, around 90% of them detected once, and approximately 2.7% sits in the top ten. Germline lookup yields CDR1 MNHEY and CDR2 SVGAGI. There are 15 residues in the CDR3. Trimming removed 6 bases at V and 7 bases at J, with 18 bases between. Recruitment covered about two dozen US areas and drew participants whose ages spanned roughly 18 to 89 years. Donors were grouped by their self-reported clinical history. All exposed participants met a person with COVID-19 within 2 weeks before entering the study.

The TCR sequence derives from a middle-aged man who had been exposed to COVID-19. Sample: PBMCs or T cells enriched from blood (not recorded which). The chain employs TRBV6-5 and TRBJ2-2; tentatively, D is TRBD2 (6 bases). The CDR3 loop is CASSVKTSGSGELFF. In nucleotides, the CDR3 is TGTGCCAGCAGCGTAAAGACTAGTGGCAGCGGGGAGCTGTTTTTT.